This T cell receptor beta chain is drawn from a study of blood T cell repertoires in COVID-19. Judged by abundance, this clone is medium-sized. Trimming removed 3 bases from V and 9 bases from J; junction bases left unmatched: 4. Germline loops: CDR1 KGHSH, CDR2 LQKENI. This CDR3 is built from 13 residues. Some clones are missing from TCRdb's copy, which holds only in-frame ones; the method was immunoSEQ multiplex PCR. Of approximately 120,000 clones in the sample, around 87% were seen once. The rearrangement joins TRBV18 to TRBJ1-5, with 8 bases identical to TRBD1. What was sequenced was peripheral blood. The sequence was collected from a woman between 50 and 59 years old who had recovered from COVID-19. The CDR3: CASSPPGTGPQHF. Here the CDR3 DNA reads TGTGCCAGCTCACCCCCAGGGACAGGGCCCCAGCATTTT.